These 9 T cell receptor beta chains were all obtained from the same sample, sequenced in a study of blood T cells in healthy people across ages. The use of a sample-barcoded 5' primer and a J-beta primer mix characterized a second PCR of roughly 6 to 11 cycles. TCRdb passed the 5' RACE reads through MiXCR, listing each CDR3 protein once. This sample yields about 1,000,000 distinct CDR3 sequences, of which 40% to 45% are seen a single time; approximately 17% belongs to the top ten. The sample taken for sequencing was blood. These receptors came from a woman between 55 and 75 years old in good health.

The chain recombines TRBV5-1 with TRBJ1-2, with 7 bases fitting TRBD1. The CDR3 covers 16 residues. The germline V gene has CDR1 SGHRS and CDR2 YFSETQ. J was trimmed by 5 bases and V by 3 bases; bases with no gene match: 13. The CDR3 DNA is TGCGCCAGCAGCTCGAAAAACACAGGGGTTGGATATGGCTACACCTTC. Its protein product is CASSSKNTGVGYGYTF.

There are many counts of this clonotype. This chain uses TRBV29-1 with TRBJ2-7, with D uncertain. V dropped 5 bases and J dropped 6 bases, with 20 bases sitting between them. Germline CDR1 reads SQVTM; CDR2 reads ANQGSEA. The CDR3 spans 14 residues. Written as DNA, the CDR3 is TGCAGCGTTATTCTAGACGCCCTGCCTTTCGAGCAGTACTTC. It yields the protein CSVILDALPFEQYF.

This clonotype was picked up many times. The CDR3, as DNA: TGCAGTGCTAGACTTGGGAGCCGTGTGGAGACCCAGTACTTC. It yields the protein CSARLGSRVETQYF. The chain is built from TRBV20-1 and TRBJ2-5, with D perhaps TRBD2 (5 bases). Trimming cost V 2 bases and J 5 bases, with 15 bases left between them. The CDR3 runs to 14 residues. Germline CDR1 DFQATT, CDR2 SNEGSKA (reference sequence).

The chain employs TRBV5-6 and TRBJ2-1, with 8 bases lining up with TRBD1. This CDR3 is built from 16 residues. Germline assignment: CDR1 SGHDT and CDR2 YYEEEE. Trimming took 4 bases from V and 0 from J; bases not matched to a gene: 6. CDR3 sequence: CASSQGTGASYNEQFF. DNA for the CDR3: TGTGCCAGCAGCCAAGGGACAGGTGCCTCCTACAATGAGCAGTTCTTC.

This sequence joins TRBV11-2 and TRBJ2-4, with 8 bases identical to TRBD1. Germline V gene data show CDR1 as SGHAT and CDR2 as FQNNGV. After removal of 5 bases from V and 5 bases from J, the junction contained 11 bases not matched to a gene. CDR3 length: 16 residues. CDR3 sequence reads: CASSNRQGPTENIQYF. CDR3 sequence (DNA): TGTGCCAGCAGCAACCGACAGGGGCCGACGGAAAACATTCAGTACTTC.

This clonotype has more than one count but fewer than ten. V and J are TRBV5-6 and TRBJ2-5; TRBD2 might be the D (5 bases). Germline-derived CDR1 and CDR2 are SGHDT and YYEEEE. Trimming took 0 bases from V and 13 from J, leaving 13 bases between them. There are 12 residues in the CDR3. The CDR3 DNA follows: TGTGCCAGCAGCTTGGGCGGGCTCCAGCGGTACTTC. Amino acids: CASSLGGLQRYF.

This clonotype was picked up a small number of times. CDR3 sequence reads: CSARMENTDTQYF. In nucleotides, the CDR3 is TGCAGTGCTAGAATGGAGAACACAGATACGCAGTATTTT. The chain combines TRBV20-1 with TRBJ2-3; D not resolved. CDR3 length: 13 residues. Germline V gene sequence: CDR1 DFQATT, CDR2 SNEGSKA (reference sequence). V was clipped by 2 bases and J by 2 bases, with 8 bases between them.

The chain uses TRBV6-1 and TRBJ2-7; 9 bases fit TRBD1. Germline CDR1 is MNHNS and CDR2 is SASEGT. This CDR3 contains 13 residues. V lost 6 bases to trimming and J lost 5 bases; unmatched junction nucleotides: 5. The CDR3 here is CASRDRGGNEQYF. The DNA for the CDR3 is TGTGCCAGCAGGGACAGGGGCGGAAACGAGCAGTACTTC.

V usage is TRBV27 and J usage is TRBJ2-3; the match to TRBD1 covers 10 bases. The CDR3 totals 14 residues. The germline V gene encodes CDR1 MNHEY and CDR2 SMNVEV (reference sequence). Trimming removed 5 bases from V and 4 bases from J; junction bases left unmatched: 3. CDR3 sequence (DNA): TGTGCCAGCAGTAGGACAGGGGGACCAGATACGCAGTATTTT. Translating it yields CASSRTGGPDTQYF.